These T cell receptor beta chains were read from a single sample in a study of blood T cell dynamics during melanoma immunotherapy. The method was immunoSEQ multiplex PCR; TCRdb's version includes in-frame clones alone and lacks a portion of them. This sample yields 15,000 to 20,000 clones, of which about 94% are seen a single time; 0.21% belongs to the top ten. The sample in question was effector memory CD8+ T cells from blood, obtained from a patient treated with checkpoint blockade. The receptors originated from a human donor with melanoma. CDR3s include the opening cysteine and the closing phenylalanine or tryptophan. Each record gives: J gene, CDR3 length, D gene, V gene, clone size, CDR3 protein, CDR3 DNA. D genes are given only for firm matches. The size field is filled for only some rows; it gives once, few, many or a size class.

j_gene: TRBJ2-3
len: 9
d_gene: .
v_gene: TRBV29-1
abundance: .
CDR3aa: CSVDRPQYF
CDR3nt: TGCAGCGTTGACAGGCCGCAGTATTTT

j_gene: TRBJ1-4
len: 16
d_gene: .
v_gene: TRBV7-9
abundance: .
CDR3aa: CASSHHGRGEFEKLFF
CDR3nt: TGTGCCAGCAGCCATCACGGCAGGGGCGAGTTTGAAAAACTGTTTTTT

j_gene: TRBJ2-4
len: 14
d_gene: TRBD1
v_gene: TRBV13
abundance: .
CDR3aa: CASSSTGALRIQYF
CDR3nt: TGTGCCAGCAGCTCGACAGGGGCCCTAAGGATTCAGTACTTC

j_gene: TRBJ2-1
len: 16
d_gene: .
v_gene: TRBV27
abundance: .
CDR3aa: CATGVDHLRIYNEQFF
CDR3nt: TGTGCCACGGGGGTGGACCACCTGCGGATATACAATGAGCAGTTCTTC

j_gene: TRBJ2-2
len: 14
d_gene: TRBD2
v_gene: TRBV19
abundance: .
CDR3aa: CASEWAGDPGELFF
CDR3nt: TGTGCCAGTGAATGGGCGGGGGACCCCGGGGAGCTGTTTTTT

j_gene: TRBJ2-5
len: 15
d_gene: .
v_gene: TRBV13
abundance: .
CDR3aa: CASSSRTESQETQYF
CDR3nt: TGTGCCAGCAGCTCACGGACGGAGAGCCAAGAGACCCAGTACTTC

j_gene: TRBJ2-4
len: 17
d_gene: TRBD2
v_gene: TRBV7-9
abundance: .
CDR3aa: CASSLAPAGVAKNIQYF
CDR3nt: TGTGCCAGCAGCTTAGCGCCAGCGGGAGTAGCCAAAAACATTCAGTACTTC

j_gene: TRBJ2-1
len: 16
d_gene: .
v_gene: TRBV9
abundance: .
CDR3aa: CASSAKSDRAYNEQFF
CDR3nt: TGTGCCAGCAGCGCCAAATCGGACAGAGCCTACAATGAGCAGTTCTTC

j_gene: TRBJ2-1
len: 12
d_gene: .
v_gene: TRBV2
abundance: .
CDR3aa: CASKGRVYEQFF
CDR3nt: TGTGCCAGCAAGGGCAGGGTCTATGAGCAGTTCTTC

j_gene: TRBJ2-7
len: 13
d_gene: TRBD1
v_gene: TRBV5-5
abundance: .
CDR3aa: CASSLGTGGEQYF
CDR3nt: TGTGCCAGCAGCCTTGGGACAGGGGGCGAGCAGTACTTC

j_gene: TRBJ1-4
len: 15
d_gene: .
v_gene: TRBV5-1
abundance: .
CDR3aa: CASSLGEVANEKLFF
CDR3nt: TGCGCCAGCAGCTTGGGTGAGGTCGCTAATGAAAAACTGTTTTTT

j_gene: TRBJ2-5
len: 13
d_gene: .
v_gene: TRBV21-1
abundance: .
CDR3aa: CASSPSYQETQYF
CDR3nt: TGTGCCAGCAGCCCATCGTACCAAGAGACCCAGTACTTC

j_gene: TRBJ2-3
len: 14
d_gene: .
v_gene: TRBV5-1
abundance: .
CDR3aa: CASSSGSGTDTQYF
CDR3nt: TGCGCCAGCAGCTCCGGGTCCGGCACAGATACGCAGTATTTT

j_gene: TRBJ2-1
len: 14
d_gene: .
v_gene: TRBV28
abundance: .
CDR3aa: CASSSLPSQHEQFF
CDR3nt: TGTGCCAGCAGTTCCCTGCCATCACAGCATGAGCAGTTCTTC

j_gene: TRBJ2-1
len: 15
d_gene: .
v_gene: TRBV7-9
abundance: .
CDR3aa: CASSLPSQGDNEQFF
CDR3nt: TGTGCCAGCAGCTTACCCTCCCAAGGGGACAATGAGCAGTTCTTC

j_gene: TRBJ2-7
len: 14
d_gene: TRBD2
v_gene: TRBV29-1
abundance: .
CDR3aa: CSVDWGGYPYEQYF
CDR3nt: TGCAGCGTCGACTGGGGGGGATATCCCTACGAGCAGTACTTC

j_gene: TRBJ2-7
len: 14
d_gene: .
v_gene: TRBV6-5
abundance: .
CDR3aa: CASRPMGFSYEQYF
CDR3nt: TGTGCCAGCAGGCCTATGGGGTTTAGTTACGAGCAGTACTTC

j_gene: TRBJ2-3
len: 19
d_gene: TRBD1
v_gene: TRBV14
abundance: .
CDR3aa: CASSQDPTGVAKITDTQYF
CDR3nt: TGTGCCAGCAGCCAGGACCCTACAGGGGTAGCAAAGATCACAGATACGCAGTATTTT

j_gene: TRBJ2-3
len: 16
d_gene: TRBD2
v_gene: TRBV25-1
abundance: .
CDR3aa: CASSEASGSGTDTQYF
CDR3nt: TGTGCCAGCAGTGAAGCTAGCGGGAGCGGCACAGATACGCAGTATTTT

j_gene: TRBJ1-3
len: 17
d_gene: .
v_gene: TRBV7-9
abundance: .
CDR3aa: CASRGSQGGVSGNTIYF
CDR3nt: TGTGCCAGCAGGGGGTCCCAGGGAGGGGTCTCTGGAAACACCATATATTTT

j_gene: TRBJ2-7
len: 15
d_gene: TRBD1
v_gene: TRBV29-1
abundance: .
CDR3aa: CSVEDMGQGNYEQYF
CDR3nt: TGCAGCGTTGAAGATATGGGACAGGGGAACTACGAGCAGTACTTC

j_gene: TRBJ2-5
len: 15
d_gene: TRBD2
v_gene: TRBV19
abundance: .
CDR3aa: CASSAGRRVEETQYF
CDR3nt: TGTGCCAGTAGTGCCGGGAGGAGGGTAGAAGAGACCCAGTACTTC

j_gene: TRBJ2-7
len: 14
d_gene: .
v_gene: TRBV5-1
abundance: .
CDR3aa: CASSLYLDSYEQYF
CDR3nt: TGCGCCAGCAGCTTATACCTCGACAGTTACGAGCAGTACTTC

j_gene: TRBJ2-1
len: 16
d_gene: .
v_gene: TRBV21-1
abundance: .
CDR3aa: CASSKRCGRSYNEQFF
CDR3nt: TGTGCCAGCAGCAAACGATGCGGGAGGTCCTACAATGAGCAGTTCTTC

j_gene: TRBJ2-7
len: 14
d_gene: .
v_gene: TRBV27
abundance: .
CDR3aa: CASSFGPKNYEQYF
CDR3nt: TGTGCCAGCAGTTTCGGGCCAAAAAACTACGAGCAGTACTTC

j_gene: TRBJ2-5
len: 13
d_gene: .
v_gene: TRBV5-6
abundance: .
CDR3aa: CASSLGARETQYF
CDR3nt: TGTGCCAGCAGCTTGGGAGCACGAGAGACCCAGTACTTC

j_gene: TRBJ2-3
len: 15
d_gene: .
v_gene: TRBV19
abundance: once
CDR3aa: CASSIVGVGTDTQYF
CDR3nt: TGTGCCAGTAGTATAGTCGGGGTGGGCACAGATACGCAGTATTTT

j_gene: TRBJ2-7
len: 13
d_gene: .
v_gene: TRBV9
abundance: .
CDR3aa: CASSPREKYEQYF
CDR3nt: TGTGCCAGCAGCCCCCGGGAAAAATACGAGCAGTACTTC

j_gene: TRBJ1-3
len: 16
d_gene: TRBD1
v_gene: TRBV9
abundance: .
CDR3aa: CASSADRGVSGNTIYF
CDR3nt: TGTGCCAGCAGCGCCGACAGGGGAGTCTCTGGAAACACCATATATTTT

j_gene: TRBJ1-1
len: 11
d_gene: .
v_gene: TRBV7-9
abundance: .
CDR3aa: CASSPNNEAFF
CDR3nt: TGTGCCAGCAGCCCGAACAACGAAGCTTTCTTT

j_gene: TRBJ1-2
len: 11
d_gene: .
v_gene: TRBV6-5
abundance: .
CDR3aa: CATGGPIGYTF
CDR3nt: TGTGCCACCGGAGGACCCATTGGCTACACCTTC

j_gene: TRBJ1-2
len: 10
d_gene: .
v_gene: TRBV9
abundance: .
CDR3aa: CASTGKGYTF
CDR3nt: TGTGCCAGCACCGGGAAGGGCTACACCTTC

j_gene: TRBJ1-4
len: 14
d_gene: .
v_gene: TRBV2
abundance: once
CDR3aa: CASSDGGANEKLFF
CDR3nt: TGTGCCAGCAGTGACGGGGGTGCTAATGAAAAACTGTTTTTT

j_gene: TRBJ2-3
len: 16
d_gene: TRBD1
v_gene: TRBV6-5
abundance: once
CDR3aa: CASSYSQGERTDTQYF
CDR3nt: TGTGCCAGCAGTTACTCACAGGGGGAGAGAACAGATACGCAGTATTTT

j_gene: TRBJ2-1
len: 12
d_gene: TRBD1
v_gene: TRBV5-1
abundance: once
CDR3aa: CASSLEGQGPFF
CDR3nt: TGCGCCAGCAGCTTGGAGGGACAGGGACCGTTCTTC

j_gene: TRBJ2-1
len: 15
d_gene: TRBD2
v_gene: TRBV9
abundance: .
CDR3aa: CASTAGGRETNEQFF
CDR3nt: TGTGCCAGCACCGCCGGCGGGCGGGAGACCAATGAGCAGTTCTTC

j_gene: TRBJ2-7
len: 12
d_gene: TRBD2
v_gene: TRBV6-6
abundance: .
CDR3aa: CAGGTSAYEQYF
CDR3nt: TGTGCCGGGGGGACTAGCGCCTACGAGCAGTACTTC

j_gene: TRBJ2-7
len: 14
d_gene: .
v_gene: TRBV11-2
abundance: .
CDR3aa: CASSLSSTEDEQYF
CDR3nt: TGTGCCAGCAGCTTGTCGAGTACCGAGGACGAGCAGTACTTC

j_gene: TRBJ1-1
len: 13
d_gene: .
v_gene: TRBV28
abundance: .
CDR3aa: CASTLPENTEAFF
CDR3nt: TGTGCCAGCACCTTACCCGAGAACACTGAAGCTTTCTTT

j_gene: TRBJ1-4
len: 15
d_gene: .
v_gene: TRBV11-2
abundance: .
CDR3aa: CASSLTQATNEKLFF
CDR3nt: TGTGCCAGCAGCTTAACCCAAGCAACTAATGAAAAACTGTTTTTT

j_gene: TRBJ2-1
len: 15
d_gene: TRBD2
v_gene: TRBV7-6
abundance: .
CDR3aa: CASSLLAGVSNEQFF
CDR3nt: TGTGCCAGCAGCTTACTAGCGGGAGTAAGCAATGAGCAGTTCTTC

j_gene: TRBJ2-7
len: 13
d_gene: .
v_gene: TRBV9
abundance: .
CDR3aa: CASSPGGRGEQYF
CDR3nt: TGTGCCAGCAGCCCCGGAGGACGGGGCGAGCAGTACTTC

j_gene: TRBJ1-6
len: 17
d_gene: .
v_gene: TRBV7-9
abundance: .
CDR3aa: CASSPGEAADLNSPLHF
CDR3nt: TGTGCCAGCAGCCCCGGGGAGGCAGCGGACCTTAATTCACCCCTCCACTTT

j_gene: TRBJ1-5
len: 14
d_gene: .
v_gene: TRBV27
abundance: .
CDR3aa: CASSLRQGNQPQHF
CDR3nt: TGTGCCAGCAGTTTACGTCAGGGGAATCAGCCCCAGCATTTT

j_gene: TRBJ2-7
len: 13
d_gene: .
v_gene: TRBV7-3
abundance: .
CDR3aa: CASSLNRAHEQYF
CDR3nt: TGTGCCAGCAGCTTAAACAGGGCCCACGAGCAGTACTTC

j_gene: TRBJ2-1
len: 15
d_gene: .
v_gene: TRBV28
abundance: .
CDR3aa: CAGTQGGPSYNEQFF
CDR3nt: TGTGCCGGTACCCAGGGGGGACCTTCCTACAATGAGCAGTTCTTC